The sequence of this T cell receptor beta chain was determined in a study of T-cell reconstitution after alpha-beta-depleted transplantation in children. The authors prepared the TCRbeta library with unique molecular identifiers. TCRdb itself ran the PCR reads through MiXCR, one entry per CDR3 protein. This sample has approximately 640,000 distinct CDR3 sequences, with approximately 17% found just once. Germline V lookup: CDR1 LGHDT, CDR2 YNNKEL (reference sequence). The CDR3 covers 13 residues. The junction had 4 bases not matched to a gene; V was cut back by 5 bases and J by 5 bases. The receptor's source is a human donor who donated a stem cell graft to a child with acute myeloid leukemia. The sequences come from PBMCs from the stem cell graft donor, collected from the stem cell graft. The chain links TRBV3-1 to TRBJ2-3; 7 bases agree with TRBD1. Written as DNA, the CDR3 is TGTGCCAGCAGCAGGGGGCAACAAGATACGCAGTATTTT. It codes for CASSRGQQDTQYF.